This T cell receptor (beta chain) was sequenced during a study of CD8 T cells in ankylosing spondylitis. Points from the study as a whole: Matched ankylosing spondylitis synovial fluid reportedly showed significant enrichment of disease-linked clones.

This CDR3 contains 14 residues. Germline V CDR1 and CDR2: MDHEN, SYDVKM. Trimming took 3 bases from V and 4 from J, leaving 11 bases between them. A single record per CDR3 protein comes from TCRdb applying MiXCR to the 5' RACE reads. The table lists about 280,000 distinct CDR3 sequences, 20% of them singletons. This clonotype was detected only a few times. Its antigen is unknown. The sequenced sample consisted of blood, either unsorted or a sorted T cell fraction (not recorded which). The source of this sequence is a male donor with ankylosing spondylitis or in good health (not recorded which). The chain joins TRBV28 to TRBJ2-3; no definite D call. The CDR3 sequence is CASSFGLRADTQYF. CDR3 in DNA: TGTGCCAGCAGTTTCGGGCTGAGAGCAGATACGCAGTATTTT.